A selection of T cell receptor beta chains follows, all from one sample in a study of shared clonotypes between healthy human individuals. Assay: immunoSEQ multiplex PCR; the TCRdb copy retains only in-frame clones and omits some. The sample yields more than 2 million clones, 95% seen once. Sequencing was done on a sample of naive CD4+ T cells sorted from blood. Source of these receptors: a man between 18 and 35 years old in good health. Both conserved end residues are part of each CDR3. D genes are given only for firm matches. Clone size is shown for a subset of rows, as once, few, many or a class of expanded clone.

d_call	v_call	clone_size	j_call	cdr3_nt	cdr3_aa
TRBD1	TRBV6-5	NA	TRBJ1-2	TGTGCCAGCAGGAAGGGAGGGGGCGGCTACACCTTC	CASRKGGGGYTF
NA	TRBV6-6	few	TRBJ1-2	TGTGCCAGCGCTAACTATGGCTACACCTTC	CASANYGYTF
TRBD2	TRBV4-1	NA	TRBJ2-5	TGCGCCAGCAGCCTAATAGCGGGCCAAACCCAAGAGACCCAGTACTTC	CASSLIAGQTQETQYF
NA	TRBV10-2	NA	TRBJ2-1	TGCGCCAGCAGTGAATGGGCAGGGTACTACAATGAGCAGTTCTTC	CASSEWAGYYNEQFF
TRBD1	TRBV5-4	NA	TRBJ2-5	TGTGCCAGCAGCTTGGTAGACAGGGGACAAGAGACCCAGTACTTC	CASSLVDRGQETQYF
NA	TRBV6-5	NA	TRBJ1-5	TGTGCCAGCCCCCTAAGGCGGGAAAATCAGCCCCAGCATTTT	CASPLRRENQPQHF
TRBD2	TRBV5-4	NA	TRBJ2-5	TGTGCCAGCAGCCGTGGACTAGCGCTTAACCAAGAGACCCAGTACTTC	CASSRGLALNQETQYF
TRBD1	TRBV6-5	NA	TRBJ2-5	TGTGCCAGCATAGGACAGGGGCCGGGGACCCAGTACTTC	CASIGQGPGTQYF
TRBD1	TRBV5-1	once	TRBJ2-3	TGCGCCAGCAGCTTGGTAGGGGGCCTGGGGCGCACAGATACGCAGTATTTT	CASSLVGGLGRTDTQYF
NA	TRBV4-1	once	TRBJ2-2	TGCGCCAGCAGCCAGAGACAGTCCCCCCAGAACGGGGAGCTGTTTTTT	CASSQRQSPQNGELFF
TRBD1	TRBV30	NA	TRBJ1-5	TGTGCCTGGAGTTCGCCCTACAGGGGAAGTCACGAGCCCCAGCATTTT	CAWSSPYRGSHEPQHF
NA	TRBV6-5	NA	TRBJ2-7	TGTGCCAGCAGTTACTTACAGGGCACCTACGAGCAGTACTTC	CASSYLQGTYEQYF